The text below deals with one T cell receptor (beta chain). Antigen: not known. The data derive from a study of shared clonotypes between healthy human individuals. Overall study context: For every donor, three CD4 naive, three CD4 memory, two CD8 naive and one CD8 memory plates were used. Whole-study findings and limits: Few donors restricted represented genetic and exposure-history diversity.

Looked up from germline, CDR1 is SGHAT and CDR2 is FQNNGV. The V gene lost 4 bases and the J gene lost 5 bases, with 17 bases spanning the gap. CDR3 size: 15 residues. Replicate sorted-subset PCRs were loaded with 150 to 200 ng DNA, 25,000 to 30,000 T cell genomes. Profiled with immunoSEQ multiplex PCR; TCRdb holds only in-frame clones, not every one. The sample includes approximately 1.9 million clones, just under 95% of them seen just once. Naive-designated CD8 cells lacked CD45RO, were positively enriched for CCR7, and omitted terminally differentiated effector memory CD45RA+ cells. Those who donated, Caucasian adults without exception, all lived in Nashville, Tennessee.

The rearrangement uses TRBV11-2 and TRBJ2-5; D gene unclear. The specimen sequenced was naive CD8+ T cells from PBMCs. This TCR was recovered from a man aged 18 to 35 in good health. Some clones in this sample may be carry-over from other donors' samples. CDR3 residues: CASSSSPRLGETQYF. The DNA for the CDR3 is TGTGCCAGCAGCTCCTCCCCGAGATTGGGGGAGACCCAGTACTTC.